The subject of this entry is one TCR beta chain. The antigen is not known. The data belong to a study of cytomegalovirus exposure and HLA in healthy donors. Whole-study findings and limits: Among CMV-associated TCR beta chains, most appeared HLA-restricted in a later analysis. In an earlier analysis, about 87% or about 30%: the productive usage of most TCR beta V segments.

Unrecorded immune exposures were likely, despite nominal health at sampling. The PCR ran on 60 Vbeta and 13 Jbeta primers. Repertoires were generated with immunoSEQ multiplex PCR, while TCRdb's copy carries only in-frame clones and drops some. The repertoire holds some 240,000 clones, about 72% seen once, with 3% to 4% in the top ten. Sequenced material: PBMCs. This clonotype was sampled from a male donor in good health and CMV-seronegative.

CDR3 DNA: TGTGCCAGCAGCTTCACAGCGGGAGCTACCGGGGAGCTGTTTTTT. Translation gives CASSFTAGATGELFF. This chain joins TRBV11-2 and TRBJ2-2, with 8 nucleotides matching TRBD2. Germline CDR1 is SGHAT and CDR2 is FQNNGV. Losses at the gene ends were 3 bases for V and 5 bases for J; bases not matched to a gene: 5. The CDR3 spans 15 residues.